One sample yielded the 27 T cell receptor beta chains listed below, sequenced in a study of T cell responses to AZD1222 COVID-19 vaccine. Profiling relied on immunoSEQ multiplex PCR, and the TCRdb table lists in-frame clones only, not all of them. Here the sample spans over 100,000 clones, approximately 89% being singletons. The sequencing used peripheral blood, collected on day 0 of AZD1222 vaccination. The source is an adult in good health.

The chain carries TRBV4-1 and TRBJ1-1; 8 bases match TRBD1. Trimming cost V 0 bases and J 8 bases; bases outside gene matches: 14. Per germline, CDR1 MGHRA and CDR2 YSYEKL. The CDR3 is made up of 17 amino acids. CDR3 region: CASSQDPPAGTGWEAFF. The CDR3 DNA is TGCGCCAGCAGCCAAGACCCTCCGGCCGGGACAGGCTGGGAAGCTTTCTTT.

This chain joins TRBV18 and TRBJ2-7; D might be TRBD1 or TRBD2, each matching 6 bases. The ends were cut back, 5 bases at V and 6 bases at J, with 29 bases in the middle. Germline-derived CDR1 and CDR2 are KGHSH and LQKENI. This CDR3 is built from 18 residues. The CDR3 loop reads CASSFTFSGGPQEAEQYF. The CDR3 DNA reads TGTGCCAGCTCATTCACGTTCAGTGGGGGGCCACAGGAAGCCGAGCAGTACTTC.

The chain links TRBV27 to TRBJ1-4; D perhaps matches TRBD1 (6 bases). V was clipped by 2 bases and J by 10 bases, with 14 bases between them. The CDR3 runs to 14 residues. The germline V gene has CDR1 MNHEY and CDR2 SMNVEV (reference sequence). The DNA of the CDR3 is TGTGCCAGCAGTTTAACCCAGGGGCGACCAAAACTGTTTTTT. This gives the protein CASSLTQGRPKLFF.

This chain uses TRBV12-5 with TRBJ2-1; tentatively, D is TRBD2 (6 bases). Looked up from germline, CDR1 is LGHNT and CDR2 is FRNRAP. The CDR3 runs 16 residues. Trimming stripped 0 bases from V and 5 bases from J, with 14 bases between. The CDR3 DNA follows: TGTGCTAGTGGTTTGGTAAGACTGGGGGGACACAATGAGCAGTTCTTC. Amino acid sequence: CASGLVRLGGHNEQFF.

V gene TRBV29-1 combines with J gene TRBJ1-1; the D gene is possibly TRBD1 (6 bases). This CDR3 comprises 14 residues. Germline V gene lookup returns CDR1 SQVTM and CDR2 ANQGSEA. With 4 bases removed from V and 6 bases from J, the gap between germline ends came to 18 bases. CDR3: CSVGLSRGAAEAFF. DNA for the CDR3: TGCAGCGTTGGCCTTAGTCGGGGGGCGGCTGAAGCTTTCTTT.

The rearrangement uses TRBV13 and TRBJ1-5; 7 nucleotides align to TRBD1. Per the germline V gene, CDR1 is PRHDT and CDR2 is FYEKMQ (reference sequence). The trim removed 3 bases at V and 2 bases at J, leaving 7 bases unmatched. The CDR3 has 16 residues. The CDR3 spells CASSLRGGVGNQPQHF. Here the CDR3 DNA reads TGTGCCAGCAGCTTGAGAGGGGGCGTCGGCAATCAGCCCCAGCATTTT.

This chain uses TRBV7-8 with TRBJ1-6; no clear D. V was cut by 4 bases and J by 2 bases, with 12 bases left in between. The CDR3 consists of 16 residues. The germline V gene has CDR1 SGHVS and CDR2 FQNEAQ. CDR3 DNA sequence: TGTGCCAGCAGCTCCTCCAGTCGCCCCTATAATTCACCCCTCCACTTT. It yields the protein CASSSSSRPYNSPLHF.

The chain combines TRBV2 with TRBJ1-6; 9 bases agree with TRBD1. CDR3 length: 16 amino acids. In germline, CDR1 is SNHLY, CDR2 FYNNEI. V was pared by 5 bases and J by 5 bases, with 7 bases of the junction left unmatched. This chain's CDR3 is CASSPDRGENNSPLHF. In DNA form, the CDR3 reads TGTGCCAGCAGTCCTGACAGGGGGGAGAATAATTCACCCCTCCACTTT. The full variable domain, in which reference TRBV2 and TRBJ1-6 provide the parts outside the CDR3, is EPEVTQTPSHQVTQMGQEVILRCVPISNHLYFYWYRQILGQKVEFLVSFYNNEISEKSEIFDDQFSVERPDGSNFTLKIRSTKLEDSAMYFCASSPDRGENNSPLHFGNGTRLTVT.

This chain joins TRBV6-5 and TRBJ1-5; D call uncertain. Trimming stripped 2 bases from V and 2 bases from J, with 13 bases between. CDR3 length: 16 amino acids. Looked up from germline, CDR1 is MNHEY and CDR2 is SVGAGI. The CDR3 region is CASSYGKPTGNQPQHF. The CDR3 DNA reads TGTGCCAGCAGTTACGGGAAACCTACAGGCAATCAGCCCCAGCATTTT.

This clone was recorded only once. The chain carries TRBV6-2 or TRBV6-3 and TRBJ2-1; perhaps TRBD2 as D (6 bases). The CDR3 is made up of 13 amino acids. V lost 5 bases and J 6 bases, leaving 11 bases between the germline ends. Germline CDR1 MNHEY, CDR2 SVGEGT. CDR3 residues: CASSGTRGNEQFF. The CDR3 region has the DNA TGTGCCAGCAGTGGGACTCGGGGCAATGAGCAGTTCTTC.

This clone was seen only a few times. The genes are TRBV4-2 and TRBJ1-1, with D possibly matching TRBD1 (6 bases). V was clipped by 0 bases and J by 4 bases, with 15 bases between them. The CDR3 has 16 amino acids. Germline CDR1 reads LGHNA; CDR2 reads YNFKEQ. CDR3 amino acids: CASSQEYGGLGTEAFF. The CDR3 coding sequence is TGTGCCAGCAGCCAAGAATATGGGGGCTTAGGCACTGAAGCTTTCTTT.

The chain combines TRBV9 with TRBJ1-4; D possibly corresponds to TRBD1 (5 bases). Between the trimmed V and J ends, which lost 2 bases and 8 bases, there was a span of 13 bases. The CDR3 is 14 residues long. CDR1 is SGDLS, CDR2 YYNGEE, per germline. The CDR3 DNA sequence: TGTGCCAGCAGCGTGGGCGGACGGGGGGAAAAACTGTTTTTT. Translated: CASSVGGRGEKLFF.

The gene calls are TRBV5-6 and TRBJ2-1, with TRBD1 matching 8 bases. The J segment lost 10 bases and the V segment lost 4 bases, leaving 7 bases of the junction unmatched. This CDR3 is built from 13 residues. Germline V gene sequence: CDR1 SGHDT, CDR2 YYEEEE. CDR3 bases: TGTGCCAGCAGCCACCAGGGGGCGGAGGAGCAGTTCTTC. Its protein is CASSHQGAEEQFF.

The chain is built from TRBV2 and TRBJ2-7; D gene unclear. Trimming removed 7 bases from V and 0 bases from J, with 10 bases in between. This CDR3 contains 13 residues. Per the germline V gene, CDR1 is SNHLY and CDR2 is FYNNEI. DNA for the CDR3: TGTGCCAGCATCCCTTTCTCCTCCTACGAGCAGTACTTC. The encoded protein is CASIPFSSYEQYF.

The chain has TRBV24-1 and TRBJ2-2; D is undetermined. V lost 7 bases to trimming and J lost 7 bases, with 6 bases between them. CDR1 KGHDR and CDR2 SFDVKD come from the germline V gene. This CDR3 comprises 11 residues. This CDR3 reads CATSFNGELFF. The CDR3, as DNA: TGTGCCACCAGCTTTAACGGGGAGCTGTTTTTT.

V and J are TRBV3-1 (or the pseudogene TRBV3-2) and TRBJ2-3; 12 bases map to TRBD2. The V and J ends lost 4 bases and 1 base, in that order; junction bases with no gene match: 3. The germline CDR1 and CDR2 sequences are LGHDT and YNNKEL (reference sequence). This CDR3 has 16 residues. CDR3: CASSLRTSGGTDTQYF. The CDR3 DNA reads TGTGCCAGCAGCCTCCGGACTAGCGGGGGCACAGATACGCAGTATTTT.

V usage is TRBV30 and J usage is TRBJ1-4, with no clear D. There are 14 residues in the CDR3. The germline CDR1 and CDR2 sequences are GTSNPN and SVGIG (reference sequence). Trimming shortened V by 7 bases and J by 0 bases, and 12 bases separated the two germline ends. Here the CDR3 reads CAYSLVTTNEKLFF. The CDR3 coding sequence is TGTGCCTACTCCCTTGTGACAACTAATGAAAAACTGTTTTTT. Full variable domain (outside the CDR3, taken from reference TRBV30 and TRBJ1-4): SQTIHQWPATLVQPVGSPLSLECTVEGTSNPNLYWYRQAAGRGLQLLFYSVGIGQISSEVPQNLSASRPQDRQFILSSKKLLLSDSGFYLCAYSLVTTNEKLFFGSGTQLSVL.

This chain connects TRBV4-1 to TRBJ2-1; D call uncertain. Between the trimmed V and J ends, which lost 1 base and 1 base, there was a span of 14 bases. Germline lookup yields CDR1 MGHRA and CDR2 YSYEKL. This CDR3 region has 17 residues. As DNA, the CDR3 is TGCGCCAGCAGCCAAGTCGACCTTGGGTTATCCTACAATGAGCAGTTCTTC. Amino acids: CASSQVDLGLSYNEQFF.

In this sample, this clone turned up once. The DNA for the CDR3 is TGTGCCAGCAGCGTTTTTGGTTCTGGAAACACCATATATTTT. Encoded protein: CASSVFGSGNTIYF. The rearrangement joins TRBV9 to TRBJ1-3; no definite D call. Germline CDR1 reads SGDLS; CDR2 reads YYNGEE. The ends were cut back, 2 bases at V and 1 base at J, with 7 bases in the middle. This CDR3 region has 14 residues.

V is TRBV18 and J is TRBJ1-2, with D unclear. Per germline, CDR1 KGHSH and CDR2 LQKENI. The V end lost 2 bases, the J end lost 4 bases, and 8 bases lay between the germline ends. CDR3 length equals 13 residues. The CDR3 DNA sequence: TGTGCCAGCTCACCAGCAGACCCCTATGGCTACACCTTC. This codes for CASSPADPYGYTF.

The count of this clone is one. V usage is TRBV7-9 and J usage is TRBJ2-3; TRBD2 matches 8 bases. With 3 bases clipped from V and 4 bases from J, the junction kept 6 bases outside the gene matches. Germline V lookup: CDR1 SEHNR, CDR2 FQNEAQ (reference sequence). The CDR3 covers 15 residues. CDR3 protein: CASSFSGLGADTQYF. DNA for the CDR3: TGTGCCAGCAGCTTCTCGGGACTAGGGGCAGATACGCAGTATTTT.

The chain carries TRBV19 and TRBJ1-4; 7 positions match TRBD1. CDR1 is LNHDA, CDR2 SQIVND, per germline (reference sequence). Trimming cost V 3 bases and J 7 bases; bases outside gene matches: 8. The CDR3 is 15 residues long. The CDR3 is CASSMAGTVGEKLFF. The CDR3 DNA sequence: TGTGCCAGTAGTATGGCGGGGACAGTGGGTGAAAAACTGTTTTTT.

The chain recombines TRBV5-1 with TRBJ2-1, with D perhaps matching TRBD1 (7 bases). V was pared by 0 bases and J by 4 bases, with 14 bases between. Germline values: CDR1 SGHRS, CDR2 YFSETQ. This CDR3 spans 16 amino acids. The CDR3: CASSLVGQGGYNEQFF. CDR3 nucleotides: TGCGCCAGCAGCTTGGTTGGGCAGGGGGGATACAATGAGCAGTTCTTC.

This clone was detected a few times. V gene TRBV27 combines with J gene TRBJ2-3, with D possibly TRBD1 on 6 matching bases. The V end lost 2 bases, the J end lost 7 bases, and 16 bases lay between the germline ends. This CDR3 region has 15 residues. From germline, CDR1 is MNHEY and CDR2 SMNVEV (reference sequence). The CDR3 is CASSLEGESMHTQYF. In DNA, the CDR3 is TGTGCCAGCAGTTTAGAGGGGGAGTCTATGCATACGCAGTATTTT.

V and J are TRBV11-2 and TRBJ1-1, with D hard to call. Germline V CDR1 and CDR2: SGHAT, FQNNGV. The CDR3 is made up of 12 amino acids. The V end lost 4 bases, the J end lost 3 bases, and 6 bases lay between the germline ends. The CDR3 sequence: CASSSTYTEAFF. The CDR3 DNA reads TGTGCCAGCAGCTCAACATACACTGAAGCTTTCTTT.

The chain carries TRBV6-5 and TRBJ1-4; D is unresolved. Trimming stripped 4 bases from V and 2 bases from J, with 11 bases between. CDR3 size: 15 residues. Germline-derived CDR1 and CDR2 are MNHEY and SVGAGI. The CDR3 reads CASSFGPQTNEKLFF. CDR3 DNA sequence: TGTGCCAGCAGTTTCGGCCCCCAGACTAATGAAAAACTGTTTTTT.

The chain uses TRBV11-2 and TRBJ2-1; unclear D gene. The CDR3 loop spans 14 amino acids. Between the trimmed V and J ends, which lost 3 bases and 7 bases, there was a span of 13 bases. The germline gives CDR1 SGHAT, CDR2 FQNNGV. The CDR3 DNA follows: TGTGCCAGCAGCTTCCGTTTAGAAGAAAATGAGCAGTTCTTC. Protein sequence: CASSFRLEENEQFF. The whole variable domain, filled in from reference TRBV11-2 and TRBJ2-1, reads EAGVAQSPRYKIIEKRQSVAFWCNPISGHATLYWYQQILGQGPKLLIQFQNNGVVDDSQLPKDRFSAERLKGVDSTLKIQPAKLEDSAVYLCASSFRLEENEQFFGPGTRLTVL.